This TCR beta chain comes out of a study of blood T cell repertoires in COVID-19. Study details: Spain, Italy and the United States supplied samples that represented acute and convalescent COVID-19.

Authors' processing steps: Nucleated cell number was recorded as an estimate derived from reference gene primer amplification. Profiling relied on immunoSEQ multiplex PCR, and the TCRdb table lists in-frame clones only, not all of them. That table furnishes V, J and clone size, whereas the DNA furnished D and trimming. This sample has around 470,000 clones, with nearly 90% found just once. Germline CDR1 and CDR2: SGHTA and FQGTGA. This CDR3 has 14 amino acids. V dropped 2 bases and J dropped 5 bases, with 12 bases sitting between them. Seattle patients were enrolled during active infection and followed longitudinally.

This TCR was sampled from a man aged 18 to 35 with COVID-19, enrolled during active disease. The V call is TRBV7-3, the J call TRBJ2-5; D gene ambiguous. Material: peripheral blood. The CDR3 sequence is CASSLGPYVETQYF. DNA for the CDR3: TGTGCCAGCAGCTTAGGGCCCTACGTGGAGACCCAGTACTTC.